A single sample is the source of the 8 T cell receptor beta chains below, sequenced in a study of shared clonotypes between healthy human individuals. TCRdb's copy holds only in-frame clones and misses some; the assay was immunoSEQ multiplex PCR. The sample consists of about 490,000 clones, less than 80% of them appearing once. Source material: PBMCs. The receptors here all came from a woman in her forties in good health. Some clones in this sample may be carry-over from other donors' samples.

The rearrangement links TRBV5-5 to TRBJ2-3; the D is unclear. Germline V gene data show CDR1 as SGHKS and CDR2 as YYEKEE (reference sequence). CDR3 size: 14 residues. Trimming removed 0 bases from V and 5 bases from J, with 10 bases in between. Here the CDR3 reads CASSLVIGLDTQYF. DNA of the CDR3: TGTGCCAGCAGCTTGGTAATAGGCTTAGATACGCAGTATTTT.

The CDR3 reads CASSLGSGSTDTQYF. In DNA form, the CDR3 reads TGCGCCAGCAGCTTAGGGAGCGGGAGTACAGATACGCAGTATTTT. The J gene is TRBJ2-3, the V gene TRBV5-1; 8 bases align to TRBD2. V was clipped by 2 bases and J by 3 bases; unmatched bases: 5. This CDR3 is 15 amino acids long. Germline V lookup: CDR1 SGHRS, CDR2 YFSETQ.

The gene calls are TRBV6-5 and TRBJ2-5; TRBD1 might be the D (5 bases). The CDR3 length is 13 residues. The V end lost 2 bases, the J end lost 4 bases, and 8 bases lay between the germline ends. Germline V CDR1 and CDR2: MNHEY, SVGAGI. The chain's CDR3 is CASSYLRGETQYF. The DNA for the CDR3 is TGTGCCAGCAGTTACCTAAGGGGAGAGACCCAGTACTTC.

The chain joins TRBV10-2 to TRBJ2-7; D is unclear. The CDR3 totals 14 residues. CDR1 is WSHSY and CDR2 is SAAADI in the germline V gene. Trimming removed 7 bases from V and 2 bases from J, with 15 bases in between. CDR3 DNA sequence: TGCGCCAGCACCCGCCAGCTCCTCGCCTACGAGCAGTACTTC. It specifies CASTRQLLAYEQYF.

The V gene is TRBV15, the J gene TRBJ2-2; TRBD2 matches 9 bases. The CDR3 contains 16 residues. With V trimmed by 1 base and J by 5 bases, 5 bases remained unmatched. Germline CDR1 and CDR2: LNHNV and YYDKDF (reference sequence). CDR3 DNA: TGTGCCACCAGCAGAGGGGGAGGACTAGCGACCGGGGAGCTGTTTTTT. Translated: CATSRGGGLATGELFF.

The chain's CDR3 is CASSRQTGLASEQYF. In nucleotides, the CDR3 is TGTGCCAGCAGCCGACAGACAGGACTAGCCTCCGAGCAGTACTTC. The chain has TRBV6-5 and TRBJ2-7; TRBD2 matches at 8 bases. Germline trimming cut 6 bases from V and 6 bases from J; bases unmatched to any gene: 13. Germline V CDR1 and CDR2: MNHEY, SVGAGI. This CDR3 is built from 15 residues.

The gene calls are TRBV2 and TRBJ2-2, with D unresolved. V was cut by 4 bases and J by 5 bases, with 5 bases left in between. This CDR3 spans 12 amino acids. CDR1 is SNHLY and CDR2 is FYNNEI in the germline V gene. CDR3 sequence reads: CASSGWTGELFF. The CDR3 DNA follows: TGTGCCAGCAGTGGATGGACCGGGGAGCTGTTTTTT.

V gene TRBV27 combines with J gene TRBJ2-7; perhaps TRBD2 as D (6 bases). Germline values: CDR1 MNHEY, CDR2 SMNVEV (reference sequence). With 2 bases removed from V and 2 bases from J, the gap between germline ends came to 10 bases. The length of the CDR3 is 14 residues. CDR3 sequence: CASSLKGRTYEQYF. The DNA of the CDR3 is TGTGCCAGCAGTTTAAAGGGGAGGACCTACGAGCAGTACTTC.